This T cell receptor beta chain was captured by sequencing in a study of blood T cell repertoires in COVID-19. J lost 4 bases, V lost 5 bases, and 11 bases had no gene match. Germline V gene sequence: CDR1 SGHAT, CDR2 FQDESV (reference sequence). This CDR3 spans 16 amino acids. Original handling: It was from reference gene primer amplification that nucleated cell counts were estimated. The data were produced by immunoSEQ multiplex PCR, yet TCRdb's version contains in-frame clones alone and is incomplete. Clonal size and the V and J genes are those of that table, whereas D and trimming came from the DNA. The table lists some 120,000 clones, about 86% of them singletons.

The rearrangement links TRBV11-1 to TRBJ2-3; 8 positions match TRBD2. The TCR was taken from a woman between 50 and 59 years old who had recovered from COVID-19. Sequenced sample: peripheral blood. The CDR3: CASSSRGRGAADTQYF. CDR3 sequence (DNA): TGTGCCAGCAGCAGCCGAGGGCGGGGGGCCGCAGATACGCAGTATTTT.